The 25 T cell receptor beta chains reported below all come from one sample, sequenced in a study of T cell responses to AZD1222 COVID-19 vaccine (dated by TCRdb to the early 2020s). The time point label here, explained by the study, means: about 28 days (+/-7) after the second vaccine dose. The method was the immunoSEQ multiplex PCR assay. This immuneACCESS table, as held by TCRdb, lists in-frame sequences with V and J called but not all clones. Of the missing ones, under half trace to an unresolved V gene in checked studies; the others have no known cause. Here the sample has more than 95,000 clones; around 80% occur a single time. About a quarter of the sample rests with the top ten. The sample here was peripheral blood, taken 28 days after the second AZD1222 dose. These receptors all come from an adult who received the AZD1222 COVID-19 vaccine.

J is TRBJ1-5 and V is TRBV6-5; 9 bases map to TRBD1. V lost 10 bases, J lost 1 base, and 5 bases stayed unmatched. Germline V gene lookup returns CDR1 MNHEY and CDR2 SVGAGI. The CDR3 extends over 14 amino acids. The CDR3 protein is CATTGGASNQPQHF. The DNA for the CDR3 is TGTGCCACCACAGGGGGCGCGAGCAATCAGCCCCAGCATTTT.

This rearrangement joins TRBV5-1 to TRBJ2-2; TRBD2 might be the D (6 bases). This CDR3 has 15 amino acids. Germline V gives CDR1 SGHRS, CDR2 YFSETQ. Between the trimmed V and J ends, which lost 2 bases and 3 bases, there was a span of 11 bases. For the CDR3, the DNA is TGCGCCAGCAGCTTTTCGGGGGAGTACACCGGGGAGCTGTTTTTT. It encodes CASSFSGEYTGELFF.

The V gene is TRBV7-8, the J gene TRBJ1-1; D call uncertain. The CDR3 has 13 amino acids. V lost 5 bases and J 1 base, leaving 8 bases between the germline ends. Looked up from germline, CDR1 is SGHVS and CDR2 is FQNEAQ. For the CDR3, the DNA is TGTGCCAGCAGCCCCAAGCGGAACACTGAAGCTTTCTTT. Translating it yields CASSPKRNTEAFF.

This clone was picked up one time. The rearrangement uses TRBV30 and TRBJ1-1; D is ambiguous. Trimming pared 1 base from V and 1 base from J, leaving 16 bases between. The CDR3 loop spans 16 amino acids. The germline gives CDR1 GTSNPN, CDR2 SVGIG (reference sequence). This chain's CDR3 is CAWSEGRGIRNTEAFF. The DNA of the CDR3 is TGTGCCTGGAGTGAGGGCCGGGGTATCAGGAACACTGAAGCTTTCTTT.

The chain carries TRBV7-2 and TRBJ2-7; D possibly corresponds to TRBD1 (5 bases). Trimming cost V 5 bases and J 3 bases, with 17 bases left between them. The germline CDR1 and CDR2 sequences are SGHTA and FQGNSA. The CDR3 is 15 residues long. The CDR3 DNA sequence: TGTGCCAGCAGCGCAGGGTTTGGGGAAGGCTACGAGCAGTACTTC. Its translation: CASSAGFGEGYEQYF.

The chain joins TRBV30 to TRBJ1-6; D is possibly TRBD1 (5 bases). Trimming pared 3 bases from V and 8 bases from J, leaving 11 bases between. Per the germline V gene, CDR1 is GTSNPN and CDR2 is SVGIG (reference sequence). The CDR3 is made up of 13 amino acids. Written as DNA, the CDR3 is TGTGCCTGGAGAGGGGAGGATTATTCACCCCTCCACTTT. This encodes CAWRGEDYSPLHF.

The chain combines TRBV5-1 with TRBJ1-2, with 8 bases fitting TRBD1. Germline assignment: CDR1 SGHRS and CDR2 YFSETQ. This CDR3 has 14 amino acids. The ends lost 3 bases at V and 7 bases at J; junction bases unmatched: 8. The chain's CDR3 is CASSSQGARVGYTF. The DNA of the CDR3 is TGCGCCAGCAGCTCGCAGGGGGCACGGGTTGGCTACACCTTC.

This chain connects TRBV3-1 (or the pseudogene TRBV3-2) to TRBJ2-7; 7 bases map to TRBD1. The junction had 7 bases not matched to a gene; V was cut back by 1 base and J by 4 bases. The germline gives CDR1 LGHDT, CDR2 YNNKEL (reference sequence). The CDR3 totals 15 residues. CDR3 in DNA: TGTGCCAGCAGCCAAGGCCCGGGACAGACTTACGAGCAGTACTTC. Translation: CASSQGPGQTYEQYF.

This chain links TRBV28 with TRBJ2-5; no definite D call. Trimming took off 5 bases at V and 3 bases at J, with 7 bases between the two ends. The CDR3 contains 12 residues. Germline CDR1 MDHEN, CDR2 SYDVKM. CDR3 amino acids: CASSQSKETQYF. DNA of the CDR3: TGTGCCAGCAGTCAGTCCAAAGAGACCCAGTACTTC.

The chain uses TRBV6-6 and TRBJ1-1; TRBD1 is a possible D gene (5 bases). V was shortened by 9 bases and J by 1 base, with 6 bases between the two germline ends. The CDR3 consists of 11 residues. Per germline, CDR1 MNHNY and CDR2 SVGAGI (reference sequence). The CDR3: CASGANTEAFF. CDR3 DNA: TGTGCCAGTGGGGCGAACACTGAAGCTTTCTTT.

The chain couples TRBV5-5 to TRBJ1-5; the D gene is possibly TRBD1 (5 bases). CDR3 length equals 16 residues. The germline V gene has CDR1 SGHKS and CDR2 YYEKEE (reference sequence). The V end lost 5 bases, the J end lost 2 bases, and 17 bases lay between the germline ends. CDR3 sequence: CASRRTVGDGNQPQHF. In DNA form, the CDR3 reads TGTGCCAGCAGGCGGACGGTAGGGGATGGCAATCAGCCCCAGCATTTT.

The V and J genes are TRBV28 and TRBJ1-3; D not resolved. This CDR3 comprises 14 residues. The V end was cut by 9 bases, the J end by 3 bases, with 15 bases between. Germline V lookup: CDR1 MDHEN, CDR2 SYDVKM. CDR3 DNA sequence: TGTGCCAGTATAGACTGGGGTGGTGGAAACACCATATATTTT. It yields the protein CASIDWGGGNTIYF.

The chain employs TRBV6-5 and TRBJ1-1, with 9 nucleotides matching TRBD1. This CDR3 spans 15 amino acids. Germline lookup yields CDR1 MNHEY and CDR2 SVGAGI. The V segment lost 3 bases and the J segment 5 bases; nucleotides outside the gene matches: 7. The CDR3: CASSYRPDRGTEAFF. The DNA of the CDR3 is TGTGCCAGCAGTTATCGTCCAGACAGGGGGACTGAAGCTTTCTTT.

The chain has TRBV11-2 and TRBJ1-5, with unresolved D. This CDR3 spans 12 amino acids. Trimming cost V 5 bases and J 3 bases, with 5 bases left between them. Germline CDR1 and CDR2: SGHAT and FQNNGV. CDR3 nucleotides: TGTGCCAGCAGCAGCCACAATCAGCCCCAGCATTTT. Translation gives CASSSHNQPQHF. The full variable domain, rest sourced from reference TRBV11-2 and TRBJ1-5, is EAGVAQSPRYKIIEKRQSVAFWCNPISGHATLYWYQQILGQGPKLLIQFQNNGVVDDSQLPKDRFSAERLKGVDSTLKIQPAKLEDSAVYLCASSSHNQPQHFGDGTRLSIL.

This chain uses TRBV4-2 with TRBJ1-2, with D tentatively TRBD1 (5 bases). The CDR3 length is 14 residues. Per the germline V gene, CDR1 is LGHNA and CDR2 is YNFKEQ. V lost 5 bases, J lost 8 bases, and 18 bases lay in between. The CDR3 is CASSSGLNGGGYTF. The CDR3 DNA reads TGTGCCAGCAGCTCCGGACTAAACGGGGGAGGCTACACCTTC.

The chain links TRBV5-1 to TRBJ1-6; D is unresolved. The V end lost 0 bases, the J end lost 2 bases, and 9 bases lay between the germline ends. The CDR3 is 16 amino acids. Germline loops: CDR1 SGHRS, CDR2 YFSETQ. CDR3 coding DNA: TGCGCCAGCAGCTTGGATCGCCAGGCCTATAATTCACCCCTCCACTTT. Amino acid sequence: CASSLDRQAYNSPLHF.

This clone is a singleton in its sample. The gene calls are TRBV7-9 and TRBJ2-7; 10 bases map to TRBD1. Germline V gene sequence: CDR1 SEHNR, CDR2 FQNEAQ (reference sequence). CDR3 length: 17 amino acids. The V segment lost 5 bases and the J segment 2 bases; nucleotides outside the gene matches: 12. CDR3 protein: CASSLGTGDSLAYEQYF. The CDR3 DNA reads as TGTGCCAGCAGCCTAGGGACAGGGGATTCGTTGGCCTACGAGCAGTACTTC.

This rearrangement joins TRBV28 to TRBJ2-5; 9 nucleotides match TRBD2. From germline, CDR1 is MDHEN and CDR2 SYDVKM. CDR3 length: 17 amino acids. After removal of 3 bases from V and 2 bases from J, the junction contained 10 bases not matched to a gene. In nucleotides, the CDR3 is TGTGCCAGCAGTTTTGCGGCCGAACTAGCGGGTCAAGAGACCCAGTACTTC. Amino acids: CASSFAAELAGQETQYF.

This chain connects TRBV7-3 to TRBJ1-3; unclear D gene. Looked up from germline, CDR1 is SGHTA and CDR2 is FQGTGA. V lost 10 bases to trimming and J lost 8 bases, with 21 bases between them. The length of the CDR3 is 14 residues. The CDR3 DNA sequence: TGTGCCACAACCTGGGCCGGACCGTGGGACACCATATATTTT. This codes for CATTWAGPWDTIYF. Using reference TRBV7-3 and TRBJ1-3 for the parts outside the CDR3, the full variable domain is GAGVSQTPSNKVTEKGKYVELRCDPISGHTALYWYRQSLGQGPEFLIYFQGTGAADDSGLPNDRFFAVRPEGSVSTLKIQRTERGDSAVYLCATTWAGPWDTIYFGEGSWLTVV.

This sequence joins TRBV12-3 or TRBV12-4 and TRBJ1-2; D gene ambiguous. CDR3 length equals 13 residues. V gave up 5 bases and J gave up 2 bases, with 9 bases separating them. CDR3 region: CASSPDPNYGYTF. CDR3 nucleotides: TGTGCCAGCAGTCCCGACCCGAACTATGGCTACACCTTC.

J is TRBJ1-2 and V is TRBV6-5, with D possibly TRBD1 on 6 matching bases. Germline V gives CDR1 MNHEY, CDR2 SVGAGI. Trimming took 6 bases from V and 10 from J, leaving 21 bases between them. This CDR3 is built from 14 residues. CDR3 in amino acids: CASRVTGYRTDYTF. The CDR3 DNA follows: TGTGCCAGCAGAGTTACCGGGTATCGGACAGACTACACCTTC.

The genes are TRBV15 and TRBJ2-7; 9 bases match TRBD1. The germline CDR1 and CDR2 sequences are LNHNV and YYDKDF (reference sequence). The CDR3 contains 15 residues. V was pared by 0 bases and J by 5 bases, with 5 bases of the junction left unmatched. CDR3 loop: CATSRDGQGQNEQYF. In DNA, the CDR3 is TGTGCCACCAGCAGAGACGGACAGGGGCAGAACGAGCAGTACTTC.

The chain couples TRBV5-6 to TRBJ1-6; D gene ambiguous. The CDR3 runs to 12 residues. The germline gives CDR1 SGHDT, CDR2 YYEEEE. Trimming cost V 2 bases and J 9 bases, with 6 bases left between them. In nucleotides, the CDR3 is TGTGCCAGCAGCTTAGAGGGTTCACCCCTCCACTTT. Its protein product is CASSLEGSPLHF.

In regard to this clone: The junction departs from germline at one end; a sequencing error may be responsible. The rearrangement links TRBV7-7 to TRBJ1-3; TRBD1 aligns across 7 bases. Germline CDR1 reads SSHAT; CDR2 reads FNYEAQ (reference sequence). This CDR3 is 15 amino acids long. The CDR3 coding sequence is TGTGCTAGCAGCCCGACAGGGAGCCGAAGCGACACCATATATTTT. It specifies CASSPTGSRSDTIYF. Together with reference TRBV7-7 and TRBJ1-3, the CDR3 gives the full variable domain: GAGVSQSPRYKVTKRGQDVTLRCDPISSHATLYWYQQALGQGPEFLTYFNYEAQPDKSGLPSDRFSAERPEGSISTLTIQRTEQRDSAMYRCASSPTGSRSDTIYFGEGSWLTVV.

CDR3 sequence reads: CASSLAGQGLDYGYTF. CDR3 DNA: TGTGCCAGCAGCTTAGCAGGACAGGGGTTGGACTATGGCTACACCTTC. The chain couples TRBV7-2 to TRBJ1-2; 9 bases are shared with TRBD1. V lost 0 bases to trimming and J lost 3 bases; unmatched junction nucleotides: 5. Germline V gene data show CDR1 as SGHTA and CDR2 as FQGNSA. This CDR3 is built from 16 residues.